This T cell receptor beta chain was captured by sequencing in a study of vaccination and CD4 T cells after COVID-19. Study information: Post-vaccination samples were procured at a median of 72 days following dose two (range 14 to 241).

Comment on this clonotype: Its target is unknown.

This CDR3 spans 14 amino acids. Deletions cut 6 bases from V and 9 bases from J, with 21 bases between. Germline V gives CDR1 MNHNS, CDR2 SASEGT. Cultured CD4+ T cell DNA underwent sequencing with the Oncomine TCR Beta short-read assay. From CD4+ T cells that had been cultured, genomic DNA was extracted. TCRdb re-analysed the PCR reads in MiXCR, keeping a single row per CDR3 protein. Among roughly 24,000 distinct CDR3 sequences listed, roughly 64% were seen once. Study conclusions and caveats: Convalescent patients showed a median approximately 83% of reactive clones that were seen only post-vaccination.

Documented treatment: roughly 11-day PBMC culture with coronavirus spike peptide pools or control peptides (ViraFEST assay). This clonotype was obtained from a human donor who had recovered from COVID-19. Source material: CD4+ T cells from blood, cultured in vitro. The gene calls are TRBV6-1 and TRBJ2-7; a weak D match, TRBD2 (7 bases). In DNA form, the CDR3 reads TGTGCCAGCAGAGGACAGTACCTCTGGGAGGGGCAGTACTTC. Translation: CASRGQYLWEGQYF.